This T cell receptor (beta chain) comes out of a study of OX40 agonist ivuxolimab in advanced cancers. Notes on the study in general: The investigators did not determine what antigen specificity the expanded peripheral T cells had.

Turning to this clone: Its antigen is not known.

Repertoires were generated with immunoSEQ multiplex PCR, while TCRdb's copy carries only in-frame clones and drops some. The top ten clones hold 21% of a sample with about 36,000 clones, roughly 80% of them seen once. Looked up from germline, CDR1 is LNHNV and CDR2 is YYDKDF (reference sequence). The CDR3 extends over 13 amino acids. V was trimmed by 8 bases and J by 2 bases, leaving 10 bases between them. Sample: CD4+ or CD8+ T cells sorted from blood, taken in a trial of the OX40 agonist ivuxolimab. The rearrangement uses TRBV15 and TRBJ2-1; a weak D match, TRBD1 (5 bases). The TCR originated in an adult with an advanced solid tumor such as melanoma, head and neck, liver or kidney cancer. CDR3 in DNA: TGTGCCACCTATCAGGGCCCCTACAATGAGCAGTTCTTC. It codes for CATYQGPYNEQFF.